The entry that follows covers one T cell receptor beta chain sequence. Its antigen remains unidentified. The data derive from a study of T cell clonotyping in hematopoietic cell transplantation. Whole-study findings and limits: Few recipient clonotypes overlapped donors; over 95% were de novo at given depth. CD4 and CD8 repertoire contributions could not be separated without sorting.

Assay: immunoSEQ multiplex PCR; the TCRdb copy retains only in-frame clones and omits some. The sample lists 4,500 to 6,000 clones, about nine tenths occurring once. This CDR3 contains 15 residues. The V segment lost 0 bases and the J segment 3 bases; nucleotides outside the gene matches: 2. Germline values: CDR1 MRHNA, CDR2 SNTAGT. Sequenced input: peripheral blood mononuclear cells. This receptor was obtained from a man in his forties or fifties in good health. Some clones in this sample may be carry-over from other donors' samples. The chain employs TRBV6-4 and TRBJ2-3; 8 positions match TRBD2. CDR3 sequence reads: CASSDSSGNTDTQYF. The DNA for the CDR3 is TGTGCCAGCAGTGACTCTAGCGGGAATACAGATACGCAGTATTTT.